The 10 T cell receptor beta chains listed next were all sequenced from one sample in a study of early T cells in non-severe SARS-CoV-2 infection. TCRdb processed the 5' RACE reads anew with MiXCR; each CDR3 protein has one entry. The sample has 120,000 or so distinct CDR3 sequences, around 13% seen once. Sequencing was performed on whole blood, taken at baseline. Source of these receptors: an adult who was a healthcare worker with PCR-confirmed SARS-CoV-2 infection or an uninfected control (not recorded which).

The V gene is TRBV9, the J gene TRBJ2-2, with D uncertain. Germline CDR1 SGDLS, CDR2 YYNGEE. V was trimmed by 5 bases and J by 5 bases, leaving 10 bases between them. The CDR3 has 13 amino acids. The CDR3 protein is CASSPPDTGELFF. In nucleotides, the CDR3 is TGTGCCAGCAGTCCACCAGATACCGGGGAGCTGTTTTTT.

This clonotype has ten or more counts. The chain combines TRBV11-2 with TRBJ2-1, with a weak D call TRBD2 (5 bases). Trimming left V 3 bases short and J 14 bases short, with 14 bases between. Germline CDR1 and CDR2: SGHAT and FQNNGV. This CDR3 contains 12 residues. The CDR3 loop reads CASSLNSGKEFF. Written as DNA, the CDR3 is TGTGCCAGCAGCTTGAACTCCGGGAAAGAGTTCTTC.

This clonotype was recorded at least ten times. This chain uses TRBV3-1 with TRBJ2-1; 9 bases map to TRBD2. Trimming took 0 bases from V and 2 from J; bases not matched to a gene: 8. The CDR3 length is 18 residues. CDR1 and CDR2 (germline): LGHDT, YNNKEL (reference sequence). The CDR3 protein is CASSQDGVAGDTYNEQFF. The CDR3 coding sequence is TGTGCCAGCAGCCAAGATGGGGTAGCGGGGGACACCTACAATGAGCAGTTCTTC.

CDR3 loop: CASSLVGQAYEQYF. The CDR3 nucleotides read TGTGCCAGCAGCTTAGTCGGACAAGCCTACGAGCAGTACTTC. The V and J genes are TRBV7-2 and TRBJ2-7; D perhaps matches TRBD1 (5 bases). CDR3 length equals 14 residues. V was trimmed by 1 base and J by 2 bases, leaving 9 bases between them. Germline CDR1 reads SGHTA; CDR2 reads FQGNSA.

This chain uses TRBV5-5 with TRBJ1-2, with TRBD1 matching over 8 bases. Germline CDR1 is SGHKS and CDR2 is YYEKEE (reference sequence). Trimming cost V 5 bases and J 7 bases; bases outside gene matches: 10. The CDR3 contains 14 residues. In nucleotides, the CDR3 is TGTGCCAGCAGTCTGGACAGGGATATTCTTGGCTACACCTTC. Translating gives CASSLDRDILGYTF.

This chain joins TRBV27 and TRBJ2-1, with D possibly being TRBD1 or TRBD2 (5 bases each). Trimming took off 1 base at V and 8 bases at J, with 6 bases between the two ends. The CDR3 runs 12 residues. Germline values: CDR1 MNHEY, CDR2 SMNVEV (reference sequence). The CDR3 DNA is TGTGCCAGCAGTTTATTGGGGGATGAGCAGTTCTTC. Residues: CASSLLGDEQFF.

This clonotype was recorded many times. The CDR3, as DNA: TGTGCCAGCTCACTTACTAGCAGCTACAATGAGCAGTTCTTC. Protein sequence: CASSLTSSYNEQFF. This rearrangement joins TRBV18 to TRBJ2-1; perhaps TRBD2 as D (6 bases). Trimming pared 4 bases from V and 3 bases from J, leaving 10 bases between. The CDR3 is 14 amino acids. Germline CDR1 is KGHSH and CDR2 is LQKENI.

The chain is built from TRBV7-3 and TRBJ2-6; 11 nucleotides align to TRBD2. The CDR3 is 20 amino acids. Germline V gene lookup returns CDR1 SGHTA and CDR2 FQGTGA. V lost 5 bases and J lost 1; bases outside the gene matches: 13. This CDR3 is CASSPGTSGVRRSGANVLTF. DNA for the CDR3: TGTGCCAGCAGCCCAGGGACTAGCGGAGTAAGAAGGTCTGGGGCCAACGTCCTGACTTTC.

The V gene is TRBV9, the J gene TRBJ2-3, with D possibly matching TRBD1 (6 bases). Germline V gene lookup returns CDR1 SGDLS and CDR2 YYNGEE. The V end was cut by 0 bases, the J end by 5 bases, with 13 bases between. CDR3 length equals 15 residues. CDR3 amino acids: CASSVGYRVEDTQYF. The CDR3 DNA reads TGTGCCAGCAGCGTAGGATACAGGGTGGAAGATACGCAGTATTTT.

The table lists this clonotype with a few counts. The chain has TRBV28 and TRBJ1-1; TRBD1 is a possible D gene (5 bases). The CDR3 covers 12 residues. Trimming removed 1 base from V and 8 bases from J, with 8 bases in between. Germline V gene sequence: CDR1 MDHEN, CDR2 SYDVKM. CDR3 nucleotides: TGTGCCAGCAGTTTATTGGGGGAAGAAGCTTTCTTT. It codes for CASSLLGEEAFF.